This is a list of T cell receptor beta chains from one sample in a study of blood T cell repertoires in COVID-19. Produced via immunoSEQ multiplex PCR; TCRdb's table is partial and in-frame only. The data contain about 150,000 clones, roughly 90% of them singletons. The sample taken for sequencing was PBMCs or T cells enriched from blood (not recorded which). Receptors were obtained from a woman between 40 and 50 years old who had been exposed to COVID-19. CDR3s include the opening cysteine and the closing phenylalanine or tryptophan. D genes are given only for firm matches. Size is omitted from some rows. Given values are once, few, many or a class for expanded clones.

clone size	V gene	J gene	D gene	CDR3 DNA	CDR3 protein
few	TRBV6-6	TRBJ2-1	TRBD2	TGTGCCAGCAGCGCGGGGGATGACAATGAGCAGTTCTTC	CASSAGDDNEQFF
few	TRBV10-3	TRBJ2-7	NA	TGTGCCATCAGTGAGACAGATACCTACGAGCAGTACTTC	CAISETDTYEQYF
NA	TRBV5-8	TRBJ1-5	NA	TGTGCCAGCAGCCCGTGGGGGGGGAACCAGCCCCAGCATTTT	CASSPWGGNQPQHF
NA	TRBV11-2	TRBJ1-1	TRBD1	TGTGCCAGCAGCCCTTGGGACAGGGGGCCGAACACTGAAGCTTTCTTT	CASSPWDRGPNTEAFF
NA	TRBV10-2	TRBJ1-1	NA	TGCGCCAGCAGTGAGTCGAGGCAAGAAGCTTTCTTT	CASSESRQEAFF
NA	TRBV2	TRBJ1-1	NA	TGTGCCAGCAGGGGAGGGAACACTGAAGCTTTCTTT	CASRGGNTEAFF
NA	TRBV10-1	TRBJ1-3	NA	TGCGCCAGCAGCCGACAGCGTTCGGACACCATATATTTT	CASSRQRSDTIYF
NA	TRBV7-9	TRBJ1-5	TRBD1	TGTGCCAGCAGCTTAGCGGGGACAGATAATCAGCCCCAGCATTTT	CASSLAGTDNQPQHF
NA	TRBV28	TRBJ2-5	NA	TGTGCCAGCAGTTTGGACACCGCCCTAGGAGAGACCCAGTACTTC	CASSLDTALGETQYF
NA	TRBV29-1	TRBJ1-1	NA	TGCAGCGTTGAAATGGACCCGGCGGGAGGGAACACTGAAGCTTTCTTT	CSVEMDPAGGNTEAFF
NA	TRBV5-1	TRBJ1-2	TRBD1	TGCGCCAGCAGCTTGAGGACAGGGAGCTATGGCTACACCTTC	CASSLRTGSYGYTF
NA	TRBV9	TRBJ2-3	TRBD2	TGTGCCAGCAGCGGGGGACTAGTGAGGGGTACAGATACGCAGTATTTT	CASSGGLVRGTDTQYF
once	TRBV7-9	TRBJ1-2	NA	TGTGCCAGCAGCCCGACAACAAACTATGGCTACACCTTC	CASSPTTNYGYTF
NA	TRBV7-9	TRBJ1-2	TRBD1	TGTGCCAGCAGCTTAGAGACAGGGGTAGGCTACACCTTC	CASSLETGVGYTF
NA	TRBV5-1	TRBJ1-3	TRBD1	TGCGCCAGCAGCCGAGAGACAGGGGCTGGAAACACCATATATTTT	CASSRETGAGNTIYF
NA	TRBV7-3	TRBJ2-1	NA	TGTGCCAGCAGCTTACAGGGTTCCTACAATGAGCAGTTCTTC	CASSLQGSYNEQFF
NA	TRBV12-5	TRBJ2-4	NA	TGTGCTAGTGGTTCTGGAGGGGGCTCAAACATTCAGTACTTC	CASGSGGGSNIQYF
NA	TRBV5-1	TRBJ2-1	TRBD2	TGCGCCAGCAGCCCAATCGAGGGAGGGCGCAATGAGCAGTTCTTC	CASSPIEGGRNEQFF
NA	TRBV6-2/TRBV6-3	TRBJ1-6	NA	TGTGCCAGCAGTTACCGGGACACAAATTCACCCCTCCACTTT	CASSYRDTNSPLHF
NA	TRBV7-8	TRBJ1-1	NA	TGTGCCAGCAGCTTGAGGCGAACGGGAAACACTGAAGCTTTCTTT	CASSLRRTGNTEAFF
NA	TRBV13	TRBJ2-2	TRBD1	TGTGCCAGCAGCCCCCGAGGGACAGGGTCGGGCACCGGGGAGCTGTTTTTT	CASSPRGTGSGTGELFF
once	TRBV9	TRBJ2-1	TRBD1	TGTGCCAGCAGCGCGGGACAGGGAGTTTACAATGAGCAGTTCTTC	CASSAGQGVYNEQFF
many	TRBV27	TRBJ2-7	NA	TGTGCCAGCAGTTATGACGGGAGCGCCTACGAGCAGTACTTC	CASSYDGSAYEQYF
many	TRBV7-8	TRBJ1-1	NA	TGTGCCAGCAGGGGCAGGGTTCGGGACACTGAAGCTTTCTTT	CASRGRVRDTEAFF
NA	TRBV27	TRBJ1-5	NA	TGTGCCAGCAGTTTAAGCGGACAGTTGAATCAGCCCCAGCATTTT	CASSLSGQLNQPQHF
few	TRBV25-1	TRBJ2-5	NA	TGTGCCAGCAGTGAAAGGACAGTACTGGAGACCCAGTACTTC	CASSERTVLETQYF
NA	TRBV28	TRBJ1-1	TRBD1	TGTGCCAGCAGTATGACAGGGGCGGGGAACACTGAAGCTTTCTTT	CASSMTGAGNTEAFF
NA	TRBV19	TRBJ2-3	TRBD2	TGTGCCAGTGGCCAGCGCGGGGGGGCCCGGGGCACGCAGTATTTT	CASGQRGGARGTQYF
NA	TRBV7-9	TRBJ1-1	TRBD1	TGTGCCAGCAGCCGGGGACAGGGGAACACTGAAGCTTTCTTT	CASSRGQGNTEAFF
NA	TRBV19	TRBJ2-7	NA	TGTGCCAGCCCCCAGAAGCGGAGGACGGGAGAGCAGTACTTC	CASPQKRRTGEQYF
NA	TRBV7-9	TRBJ2-5	TRBD2	TGTGCCAGCAGCAGCCCCACTAGCGGGGTGGAGACCCAGTACTTC	CASSSPTSGVETQYF
once	TRBV6-2/TRBV6-3	TRBJ1-5	NA	TGTGCCAGCAGTTACGAGGGGGACCAGCCCCAGCATTTT	CASSYEGDQPQHF
NA	TRBV9	TRBJ2-3	TRBD2	TGTGCCAGCAGCGAGAGAGGAGCGGGAGTCACAGATACGCAGTATTTT	CASSERGAGVTDTQYF
NA	TRBV12-3/TRBV12-4	TRBJ1-1	NA	TGTGCCAGCAGTTTTGAAGCGAACACTGAAGCTTTCTTT	CASSFEANTEAFF
NA	TRBV5-1	TRBJ2-2	NA	TGCGCCAGCAGCTTCCCCGGACAGCTGAACACCGGGGAGCTGTTTTTT	CASSFPGQLNTGELFF